This entry lists 18 T cell receptor beta chains sequenced from one sample in a study of T cell changes during pregnancy in multiple sclerosis. Data came from immunoSEQ multiplex PCR; TCRdb stores just in-frame clones and leaves some out. Of fewer than 90,000 clones in the sample, 80% to 95% are singletons; the top ten hold about 1.4%. Specimen: peripheral blood, collected in the third trimester of pregnancy. The receptors come from a female donor in good health, enrolled as a control in a pregnancy study.

V gene TRBV5-8 combines with J gene TRBJ1-2; perhaps TRBD1 as D (6 bases). This CDR3 comprises 15 residues. V was cut by 4 bases and J by 3 bases, with 16 bases left in between. Germline V CDR1 and CDR2: SGHTS, YDEGEE. CDR3 protein: CASSNPRTVYYGYTF. The CDR3 coding sequence is TGTGCCAGCAGCAACCCTAGGACAGTATACTATGGCTACACCTTC.

This chain uses TRBV27 with TRBJ2-5; TRBD1 aligns across 8 bases. V gave up 3 bases and J gave up 0 bases; unmatched junction bases: 3. Germline V gene sequence: CDR1 MNHEY, CDR2 SMNVEV (reference sequence). CDR3 length: 15 amino acids. CDR3 region: CASSFTGGHQETQYF. Written as DNA, the CDR3 is TGTGCCAGCAGTTTCACAGGGGGGCACCAAGAGACCCAGTACTTC.

This chain links TRBV5-1 with TRBJ2-5, with TRBD2 identical over 9 bases. Unmatched junction bases numbered 12, after V lost 5 bases and J lost 4 bases. Germline CDR1 SGHRS, CDR2 YFSETQ. This CDR3 is built from 16 residues. CDR3 in amino acids: CASRASLSGSSETQYF. As DNA, the CDR3 is TGCGCCAGCAGGGCCAGCCTTAGCGGGAGCTCAGAGACCCAGTACTTC. The full variable domain, with the rest looked up from reference TRBV5-1 and TRBJ2-5, is KAGVTQTPRYLIKTRGQQVTLSCSPISGHRSVSWYQQTPGQGLQFLFEYFSETQRNKGNFPGRFSGRQFSNSRSEMNVSTLELGDSALYLCASRASLSGSSETQYFGPGTRLLVL.

V usage is TRBV5-6 and J usage is TRBJ1-4; D perhaps matches TRBD1 (6 bases). V lost 1 base and J 5 bases, leaving 6 bases between the germline ends. This CDR3 contains 13 residues. Germline V gene data show CDR1 as SGHDT and CDR2 as YYEEEE. The CDR3: CASSLQGNEKLFF. CDR3 DNA sequence: TGTGCCAGCAGCTTGCAGGGGAATGAAAAACTGTTTTTT.

The rearrangement uses TRBV2 and TRBJ2-1; 11 bases align to TRBD1. The J segment lost 7 bases and the V segment lost 6 bases, leaving 11 bases of the junction unmatched. Germline CDR1 is SNHLY and CDR2 is FYNNEI. This CDR3 comprises 16 residues. The CDR3 nucleotides read TGTGCCAGCAGCCAAGGGGGGACAGGGGGGAGGAATGAGCAGTTCTTC. Translation gives CASSQGGTGGRNEQFF.

The count of this clone is one. The gene calls are TRBV9 and TRBJ2-7; no clear D. Germline V CDR1 and CDR2: SGDLS, YYNGEE. This CDR3 is 14 amino acids long. Trimming removed 2 bases from V and 6 bases from J, with 15 bases in between. The CDR3 reads CASSVDLSLGEQYF. In nucleotides, the CDR3 is TGTGCCAGCAGCGTTGACTTATCCCTCGGCGAGCAGTACTTC.

V usage is TRBV7-9 and J usage is TRBJ1-1; no clear D. Germline CDR1 and CDR2: SEHNR and FQNEAQ (reference sequence). V shed 6 bases and J shed 6 bases, with 11 bases lying between them. This CDR3 comprises 12 residues. CDR3 sequence (DNA): TGTGCCAGCAGGCTTATGAGCTCTGAAGCTTTCTTT. Translation: CASRLMSSEAFF.

This chain connects TRBV30 to TRBJ2-5, with 7 bases that match TRBD2. This CDR3 is built from 13 residues. With V trimmed by 3 bases and J by 5 bases, 6 bases remained unmatched. Per the germline V gene, CDR1 is GTSNPN and CDR2 is SVGIG (reference sequence). This CDR3 is CAWSVTSVETQYF. For the CDR3, the DNA is TGTGCCTGGAGCGTAACTAGCGTCGAGACCCAGTACTTC.

The J gene is TRBJ2-7, the V gene TRBV27, with 16 bases identical to TRBD2. Trimming took 5 bases from V and 5 from J; bases not matched to a gene: 21. CDR1 and CDR2 (germline): MNHEY, SMNVEV (reference sequence). CDR3 length equals 21 residues. The CDR3 DNA reads TGTGCCAGCAGTCCCTGGACAATCGGGACTAGCGGGAGGGCGGTTCGTAACGAGCAGTACTTC. Amino acid sequence: CASSPWTIGTSGRAVRNEQYF.

This clone was seen just once. The chain links TRBV6-1 to TRBJ1-2; 12 bases align to TRBD1. This CDR3 has 13 residues. The ends lost 8 bases at V and 6 bases at J; junction bases unmatched: 4. Germline V gene lookup returns CDR1 MNHNS and CDR2 SASEGT. This CDR3 is CASWDRGLDGYTF. CDR3 sequence (DNA): TGTGCCAGCTGGGACAGGGGGCTCGATGGCTACACCTTC.

The gene calls are TRBV5-1 and TRBJ1-4, with D unclear. Germline CDR1 and CDR2: SGHRS and YFSETQ. This CDR3 has 15 amino acids. V was cut by 4 bases and J by 6 bases, with 16 bases left in between. The DNA for the CDR3 is TGCGCCAGCAGCCCAACGGCAGGACTCGATGAAAAACTGTTTTTT. Its translation is CASSPTAGLDEKLFF.

V usage is TRBV27 and J usage is TRBJ2-7; a weak D match, TRBD1 (6 bases). The ends were cut back, 3 bases at V and 3 bases at J, with 12 bases in the middle. Germline values: CDR1 MNHEY, CDR2 SMNVEV (reference sequence). This CDR3 comprises 14 residues. The DNA for the CDR3 is TGTGCCAGCAGTTTCAGGGACACCGACTACGAGCAGTACTTC. Translation gives CASSFRDTDYEQYF.

V usage is TRBV28 and J usage is TRBJ1-2, with D perhaps matching TRBD1 (6 bases). The germline gives CDR1 MDHEN, CDR2 SYDVKM. The CDR3 contains 15 residues. V dropped 4 bases and J dropped 4 bases, with 16 bases sitting between them. DNA for the CDR3: TGTGCCAGCAGTTCTTTAGGGGGTACCTTCTATGGCTACACCTTC. Its protein product is CASSSLGGTFYGYTF.

The chain's CDR3 is CASSLRAGAGLTGELFF. The CDR3 DNA reads as TGTGCCAGCAGCTTAAGGGCTGGGGCAGGGCTTACCGGGGAGCTGTTTTTT. The chain links TRBV7-9 to TRBJ2-2; maybe TRBD1 (5 bases). The CDR3 runs 17 residues. V was shortened by 2 bases and J by 5 bases, with 18 bases between the two germline ends. Germline CDR1 is SEHNR and CDR2 is FQNEAQ (reference sequence).

J is TRBJ2-1 and V is TRBV6-5; the match to TRBD1 covers 11 bases. The CDR3 runs 14 residues. Per germline, CDR1 MNHEY and CDR2 SVGAGI. Unmatched junction bases numbered 5, after V lost 5 bases and J lost 8 bases. CDR3 nucleotides: TGTGCCAGCAGTCGGGGACAGGGGGTCGATGAGCAGTTCTTC. This translates into CASSRGQGVDEQFF.

The CDR3 coding sequence is TGTGCCAGCGACCCCCCAGGGATTAGCAATCAGCCCCAGCATTTT. The encoded protein is CASDPPGISNQPQHF. This chain links TRBV28 with TRBJ1-5; D might be TRBD1 (5 bases). The CDR3 has 15 residues. V lost 8 bases and J lost 0, with 14 bases in between. Germline lookup yields CDR1 MDHEN and CDR2 SYDVKM.

The genes are TRBV10-3 and TRBJ2-7, with D possibly TRBD1 on 7 matching bases. The CDR3 spans 16 residues. The germline CDR1 and CDR2 sequences are ENHRY and SYGVKD. With 5 bases removed from V and 0 bases from J, the gap between germline ends came to 17 bases. The CDR3, as DNA: TGTGCCATCAGTCCCCCGGGGGCAGGGGGCTCCTACGAGCAGTACTTC. As protein: CAISPPGAGGSYEQYF.

V is TRBV19 and J is TRBJ1-2, with D tentatively TRBD1 (6 bases). The V and J ends lost 3 bases and 4 bases respectively, with 12 bases between them. The CDR3 is 14 amino acids. The germline gives CDR1 LNHDA, CDR2 SQIVND (reference sequence). The CDR3 DNA reads TGTGCCAGTAGTATGAGGCAGGGGTCCTATGGCTACACCTTC. It specifies CASSMRQGSYGYTF.